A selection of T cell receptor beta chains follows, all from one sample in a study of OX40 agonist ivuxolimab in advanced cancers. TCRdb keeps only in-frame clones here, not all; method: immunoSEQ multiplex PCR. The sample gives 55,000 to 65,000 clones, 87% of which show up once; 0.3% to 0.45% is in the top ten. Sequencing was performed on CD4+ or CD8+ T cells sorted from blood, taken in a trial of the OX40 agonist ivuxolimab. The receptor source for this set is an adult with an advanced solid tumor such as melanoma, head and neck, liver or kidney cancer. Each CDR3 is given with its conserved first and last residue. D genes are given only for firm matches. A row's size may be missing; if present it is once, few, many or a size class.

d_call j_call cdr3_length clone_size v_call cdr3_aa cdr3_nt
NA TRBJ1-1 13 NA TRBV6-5 CASSWGLNTEAFF TGTGCCAGCAGTTGGGGGCTGAACACTGAAGCTTTCTTT
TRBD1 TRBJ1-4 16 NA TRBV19 CASSTPWGRGNEKLFF TGTGCCAGTAGCACCCCGTGGGGCAGGGGGAATGAAAAACTGTTTTTT
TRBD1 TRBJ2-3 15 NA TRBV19 CASSRTGLSTDTQYF TGTGCCAGTAGTCGGACAGGGCTTAGCACAGATACGCAGTATTTT
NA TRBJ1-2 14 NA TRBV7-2 CASSLEIHNYGYTF TGTGCCAGCAGCTTAGAAATACATAATTATGGCTACACCTTC
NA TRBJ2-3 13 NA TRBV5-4 CASSPAGTDTQYF TGTGCCAGCAGCCCGGCAGGGACAGATACGCAGTATTTT
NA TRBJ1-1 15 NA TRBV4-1 CASSHRGRWGTEAFF TGCGCCAGCAGCCACCGCGGGCGGTGGGGCACTGAAGCTTTCTTT
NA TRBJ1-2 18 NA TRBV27 CASSLSNRGSALLGGYTF TGTGCCAGCAGTTTATCGAATAGGGGCTCAGCGCTTCTGGGTGGCTACACCTTC
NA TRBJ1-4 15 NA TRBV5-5 CASSLVEPTNEKLFF TGTGCCAGCAGCTTGGTGGAGCCAACTAATGAAAAACTGTTTTTT
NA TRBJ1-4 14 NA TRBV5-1 CASSLSAEREKLFF TGCGCCAGCAGCTTGTCGGCAGAAAGAGAAAAACTGTTTTTT
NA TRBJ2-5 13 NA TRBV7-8 CASRTGIQETQYF TGTGCCAGCAGAACAGGGATTCAAGAGACCCAGTACTTC
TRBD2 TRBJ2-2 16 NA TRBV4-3 CASSQDGLAVTGELFF TGCGCCAGCAGCCAAGACGGGCTAGCGGTGACCGGGGAGCTGTTTTTT
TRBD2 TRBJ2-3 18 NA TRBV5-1 CASSLGTSGPIGTDTQYF TGCGCCAGCAGCCTAGGGACTAGCGGGCCTATCGGCACAGATACGCAGTATTTT
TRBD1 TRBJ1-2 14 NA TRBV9 CASSVRGRNYGYTF TGTGCCAGCAGCGTCAGGGGGCGTAACTATGGCTACACCTTC
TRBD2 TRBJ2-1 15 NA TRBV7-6 CASSPGLAPYNEQFF TGTGCCAGCAGCCCGGGACTAGCCCCCTACAATGAGCAGTTCTTC
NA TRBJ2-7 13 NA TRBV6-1 CASSESHSYEQYF TGTGCCAGCAGTGAATCCCACTCCTACGAGCAGTACTTC
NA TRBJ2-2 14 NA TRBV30 CAWSVEHNTGELFF TGTGCCTGGAGCGTAGAACATAACACCGGGGAGCTGTTTTTT
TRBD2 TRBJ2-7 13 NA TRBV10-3 CATPLAGRDEQYF TGTGCCACCCCGCTAGCGGGGAGGGACGAGCAGTACTTC
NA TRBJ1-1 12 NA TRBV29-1 CSVDPRDTEAFF TGCAGCGTTGATCCCAGGGACACTGAAGCTTTCTTT
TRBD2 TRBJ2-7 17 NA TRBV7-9 CASSPRGPRLAGDEQYF TGTGCCAGCAGCCCCCGAGGACCTAGACTAGCGGGGGACGAGCAGTACTTC
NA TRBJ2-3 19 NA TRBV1 CTSSQDIRAAGGTTDTQYF TGCACCAGCAGCCAAGATATAAGGGCAGCGGGGGGGACCACAGATACGCAGTATTTT
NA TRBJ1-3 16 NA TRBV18 CASSPPTGYAGNTIYF TGTGCCAGCTCACCACCGACGGGTTACGCTGGAAACACCATATATTTT
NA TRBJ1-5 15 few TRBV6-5 CASSRTVHSNQPQHF TGTGCCAGCAGTAGGACAGTTCATAGCAATCAGCCCCAGCATTTT